Presented here are 22 T cell receptor beta chains from one specimen sequenced in a study of CXCR3-negative and CXCR3-positive naive CD8 T cells. TRB cDNA libraries were made by UMI-labeled 5' RACE. TCRdb re-called the 5' RACE reads; every CDR3 protein appears as one record, without DNA. The sample is made up of around 40,000 distinct CDR3 sequences, and the top ten hold roughly 14% of it. Material for sequencing was memory CD8+ T cells from blood. These receptors came from a human donor in good health. Some clones in this sample may be carry-over from other donors' samples.

V usage is TRBV7-9 and J usage is TRBJ1-5. Germline V gives CDR1 SEHNR, CDR2 FQNEAQ (reference sequence). The CDR3 length is 16 residues. The CDR3 region is CASSLETAYSNQPQHF. Supplemented by reference TRBV7-9 and TRBJ1-5, the full variable domain reads DTGVSQNPRHKITKRGQNVTFRCDPISEHNRLYWYRQTLGQGPEFLTYFQNEAQLEKSRLLSDRFSAERPKGSFSTLEIQRTEQGDSAMYLCASSLETAYSNQPQHFGDGTRLSIL.

The chain is built from TRBV15 and TRBJ2-3; with no DNA, the TCRdb D assignment of TRBD2 cannot be verified. Germline values: CDR1 LNHNV, CDR2 YYDKDF (reference sequence). CDR3 length: 15 residues. The CDR3 loop reads CATSRGGGTQDTQYF.

This rearrangement joins TRBV9 to TRBJ1-2; TCRdb's assignment of TRBD1 cannot be checked, as there is no DNA. The CDR3 runs to 14 residues. The germline CDR1 and CDR2 sequences are SGDLS and YYNGEE. The CDR3 protein is CASSTQQGANGYTF.

The CDR3 protein is CASSLGRGTSEEYQYF. The chain is built from TRBV5-4 and TRBJ2-5. This CDR3 spans 16 amino acids. Germline CDR1 reads SGHNT; CDR2 reads YYREEE (reference sequence).

This chain joins TRBV5-1 and TRBJ1-1; TCRdb designates TRBD1, a call that cannot be tested without DNA. The CDR3 totals 13 residues. Per the germline V gene, CDR1 is SGHRS and CDR2 is YFSETQ. This CDR3 reads CASRLPGRGEAFF.

The gene calls are TRBV27 and TRBJ2-7; absent DNA, TCRdb's TRBD2 call cannot be checked. CDR3 length: 14 amino acids. CDR1 is MNHEY and CDR2 is SMNVEV in the germline V gene (reference sequence). The chain's CDR3 is CASSLNSGGYEQYF.

The chain couples TRBV29-1 to TRBJ2-7; the D gene TCRdb calls, TRBD2, cannot be checked with no DNA. The CDR3 consists of 15 residues. Germline V lookup: CDR1 SQVTM, CDR2 ANQGSEA. CDR3 in amino acids: CSVGGTGLATYEQYF.

The gene calls are TRBV10-1 and TRBJ2-2; TCRdb picks TRBD1, but there is no DNA to check that call. The CDR3 spans 15 residues. The germline V gene has CDR1 WNHNN and CDR2 SYGVQD (reference sequence). Here the CDR3 reads CASTAGTGDTGELFF.

The chain carries TRBV5-1 and TRBJ2-7; lacking DNA, the TRBD1 call made by TCRdb goes unchecked. The CDR3 spans 18 residues. The germline V gene has CDR1 SGHRS and CDR2 YFSETQ. CDR3 sequence: CASSLISFRDREGYEQYF.

The rearrangement links TRBV20-1 to TRBJ2-7. The CDR3 loop spans 15 amino acids. The V gene's germline CDR1 is DFQATT and CDR2 SNEGSKA (reference sequence). CDR3 region: CSARDREAGTYEQYF.

The chain recombines TRBV5-1 with TRBJ2-5; with no DNA, the TCRdb D assignment of TRBD2 cannot be verified. This CDR3 has 14 amino acids. Germline-derived CDR1 and CDR2 are SGHRS and YFSETQ. Here the CDR3 reads CASSSRGREETQYF.

The chain uses TRBV20-1 and TRBJ1-6. Germline assignment: CDR1 DFQATT and CDR2 SNEGSKA (reference sequence). CDR3 length equals 14 residues. The CDR3 protein is CSAKSTRGVMSLHF.

The chain couples TRBV7-9 to TRBJ1-1; TCRdb calls TRBD1, which cannot be checked without DNA. CDR1 is SEHNR and CDR2 is FQNEAQ in the germline V gene (reference sequence). This CDR3 has 16 residues. The CDR3 loop is CASSLTGTGYVTEAFF.

The J gene is TRBJ2-7, the V gene TRBV6-5; TCRdb's assignment of TRBD1 cannot be checked, as there is no DNA. CDR1 is MNHEY and CDR2 is SVGAGI in the germline V gene. This CDR3 is built from 14 residues. The CDR3 is CASSPTVSSYEQYF.

The chain links TRBV28 to TRBJ2-7; TCRdb gives TRBD1 as the D gene, but with no DNA this cannot be confirmed. Germline V lookup: CDR1 MDHEN, CDR2 SYDVKM. The length of the CDR3 is 13 residues. This CDR3 is CASSFSTDYEQYF.

The chain carries TRBV20-1 and TRBJ2-7; the TCRdb D gene call, TRBD2, has no DNA to confirm it. The CDR3 has 19 amino acids. In germline, CDR1 is DFQATT, CDR2 SNEGSKA (reference sequence). CDR3 residues: CSAIPAGNNRDSLGWEQYF.

The rearrangement uses TRBV9 and TRBJ2-4; TCRdb's D gene call, TRBD1, goes unchecked for lack of DNA. Germline V CDR1 and CDR2: SGDLS, YYNGEE. The CDR3 has 15 amino acids. The CDR3 spells CASSEQGSAKNIQYF.

This CDR3 reads CASSDRDRGHLDTQYF. The chain uses TRBV28 and TRBJ2-3; checking the TCRdb D call of TRBD1 is not possible without DNA. The CDR3 length is 16 residues. Germline loops: CDR1 MDHEN, CDR2 SYDVKM. The whole variable domain, remainder taken from reference TRBV28 and TRBJ2-3, is DVKVTQSSRYLVKRTGEKVFLECVQDMDHENMFWYRQDPGLGLRLIYFSYDVKMKEKGDIPEGYSVSREKKERFSLILESASTNQTSMYLCASSDRDRGHLDTQYFGPGTRLTVL.

The chain combines TRBV25-1 with TRBJ2-2; TCRdb selects TRBD2, and the lack of DNA leaves this call unchecked. CDR1 MGHDK and CDR2 SYGVNS come from the germline V gene. The CDR3 is 17 amino acids. CDR3 in amino acids: CASRPHRASGFSGELFF.

The chain recombines TRBV4-3 with TRBJ2-7; the D call from TCRdb, TRBD1, cannot be confirmed without DNA. Germline CDR1 is LGHNA and CDR2 is YSLEER. CDR3 length equals 15 residues. CDR3 sequence: CASSQFEGGPYEQYF.

The chain is built from TRBV7-6 and TRBJ2-2; as DNA is missing, the TRBD2 call by TCRdb cannot be tested. The CDR3 is 14 amino acids. The germline V gene has CDR1 SGHVS and CDR2 FNYEAQ. The CDR3 protein is CASSLYRGAGELFF.

The chain employs TRBV15 and TRBJ2-3; TCRdb indicates TRBD1, and absent DNA this call remains unverified. Germline values: CDR1 LNHNV, CDR2 YYDKDF (reference sequence). This CDR3 is built from 12 residues. The CDR3 here is CATSPGSRPQYF.